This T cell receptor (beta chain) was sequenced for a study of OX40 agonist ivuxolimab in advanced cancers. Background on the study: Subjects had a mean age of 60 years, with a range of 23 to 79; just over 80% were male.

General study points: Expanded clones tended on average to be more numerous among CD8+ T cells than CD4+. Undetermined was the antigen specificity of the expanded peripheral T cells.

Method: immunoSEQ multiplex PCR; TCRdb's copy keeps in-frame clones and lacks some. The sample holds 60,000 or so clones; approximately 83% are singletons and the top ten take roughly 13%. Of note for this clone: Its antigen is not known.

Losses at the gene ends were 5 bases for V and 2 bases for J; bases not matched to a gene: 8. The germline V gene encodes CDR1 SEHNR and CDR2 FQNEAQ (reference sequence). The CDR3 sequence is 15 residues long. The cohort excluded patients with autoimmune disease history or systemic immunosuppression. The sample in question was CD4+ or CD8+ T cells sorted from blood, obtained in a trial of the OX40 agonist ivuxolimab. The chain recombines TRBV7-9 with TRBJ1-2, with 7 nucleotides matching TRBD1. This receptor was identified in an adult with an advanced solid tumor such as melanoma, head and neck, liver or kidney cancer. CDR3 amino acids: CASSGAETGNYGYTF. CDR3 nucleotides: TGTGCCAGCAGCGGCGCCGAGACAGGGAACTATGGCTACACCTTC.